These T cell receptor beta chains were read from a single sample in a study of T cells in localized non-small cell lung cancer. The table came from immunoSEQ multiplex PCR; TCRdb's copy has only in-frame clones and leaves some out. This sample yields over 45,000 clones, of which approximately 80% are seen a single time; roughly a sixth belongs to the top ten. Here the sequenced sample was peripheral blood, taken before any cancer treatment. These receptors all come from a man aged 40 to 70 with stage I squamous cell lung carcinoma. Both conserved end residues are trimmed from each CDR3. Fields, in order: V gene, J gene, clone size, D gene, CDR3 protein. The D gene is left open where the match is weak. Not every row has a clone size; where given, it reads once, few, many or a size class.

V gene: TRBV18; J gene: TRBJ2-7; clone size: NA; D gene: TRBD1; CDR3 protein: ASSPLGQGTHEQY
V gene: TRBV19; J gene: TRBJ2-3; clone size: NA; D gene: TRBD1; CDR3 protein: ASNLQGITDTQY
V gene: TRBV19; J gene: TRBJ2-2; clone size: NA; D gene: NA; CDR3 protein: ASCKTLNTGELF
V gene: TRBV12-5; J gene: TRBJ2-5; clone size: NA; D gene: NA; CDR3 protein: ASGLIRSGWETQY
V gene: TRBV2; J gene: TRBJ1-4; clone size: NA; D gene: NA; CDR3 protein: ASSRRGGFREKLF
V gene: TRBV28; J gene: TRBJ2-1; clone size: NA; D gene: TRBD2; CDR3 protein: ASRHIAGGRNEQF
V gene: TRBV19; J gene: TRBJ2-6; clone size: NA; D gene: NA; CDR3 protein: ASSSPARPGANVLT
V gene: TRBV5-1; J gene: TRBJ2-1; clone size: few; D gene: NA; CDR3 protein: ASSLGAEQF
V gene: TRBV29-1; J gene: TRBJ1-4; clone size: NA; D gene: NA; CDR3 protein: SARVGGGYTNEKLF
V gene: TRBV11-2; J gene: TRBJ1-6; clone size: medium-sized; D gene: NA; CDR3 protein: ASSFAQGISPLH
V gene: TRBV7-9; J gene: TRBJ2-1; clone size: few; D gene: TRBD2; CDR3 protein: ASSRRLASGTYNEQF
V gene: TRBV7-3; J gene: TRBJ2-7; clone size: once; D gene: NA; CDR3 protein: ASSPPPGPQY
V gene: TRBV28; J gene: TRBJ1-5; clone size: few; D gene: NA; CDR3 protein: ASMEGSSNQPQH
V gene: TRBV7-9; J gene: TRBJ2-3; clone size: NA; D gene: NA; CDR3 protein: ASSSRVGGGEVGTQY
V gene: TRBV11-1; J gene: TRBJ2-3; clone size: NA; D gene: TRBD2; CDR3 protein: ASSQTGTSGESTDTQY
V gene: TRBV10-3; J gene: TRBJ1-5; clone size: NA; D gene: NA; CDR3 protein: AISASGPAAPGKNQPQH
V gene: TRBV5-1; J gene: TRBJ1-6; clone size: NA; D gene: NA; CDR3 protein: ASSATGLDSPLH
V gene: TRBV29-1; J gene: TRBJ1-2; clone size: NA; D gene: NA; CDR3 protein: SAIPRDEHRYT
V gene: TRBV2; J gene: TRBJ2-7; clone size: NA; D gene: TRBD1; CDR3 protein: ASIRDRGYEQY
V gene: TRBV7-2; J gene: TRBJ1-5; clone size: NA; D gene: NA; CDR3 protein: ASTTLPQPQH
V gene: TRBV5-4; J gene: TRBJ2-5; clone size: once; D gene: NA; CDR3 protein: ASSLAGRGQETQY
V gene: TRBV6-5; J gene: TRBJ1-2; clone size: NA; D gene: NA; CDR3 protein: ASSYSAQGGYGYT
V gene: TRBV19; J gene: TRBJ1-2; clone size: few; D gene: NA; CDR3 protein: ASSIGSLYGYT
V gene: TRBV6-1; J gene: TRBJ2-3; clone size: once; D gene: NA; CDR3 protein: ASSEAGKRGTDTQY
V gene: TRBV9; J gene: TRBJ1-3; clone size: NA; D gene: NA; CDR3 protein: ASSGRSGNTIY
V gene: TRBV6-6; J gene: TRBJ1-2; clone size: NA; D gene: NA; CDR3 protein: ASSRTVGRVYGYT
V gene: TRBV28; J gene: TRBJ1-3; clone size: NA; D gene: NA; CDR3 protein: ASSLGGTTSGNTIY
V gene: TRBV27; J gene: TRBJ2-1; clone size: NA; D gene: TRBD2; CDR3 protein: ASSLSIGEGSYEQF
V gene: TRBV5-1; J gene: TRBJ2-7; clone size: NA; D gene: TRBD1; CDR3 protein: ASSRDRRGEQY
V gene: TRBV27; J gene: TRBJ1-5; clone size: few; D gene: NA; CDR3 protein: ASSPRGSVQPQH
V gene: TRBV15; J gene: TRBJ2-5; clone size: NA; D gene: NA; CDR3 protein: ATSKGETQY
V gene: TRBV2; J gene: TRBJ1-3; clone size: NA; D gene: NA; CDR3 protein: ASSETRRMSGNTIY
V gene: TRBV5-1; J gene: TRBJ2-5; clone size: NA; D gene: NA; CDR3 protein: ASSLSAGREQETQY
V gene: TRBV6-5; J gene: TRBJ2-3; clone size: NA; D gene: TRBD1; CDR3 protein: ASSQDRGTDTQY
V gene: TRBV7-8; J gene: TRBJ1-1; clone size: few; D gene: NA; CDR3 protein: ARRPEAF
V gene: TRBV4-1; J gene: TRBJ1-2; clone size: NA; D gene: NA; CDR3 protein: ASRAIDGYT
V gene: TRBV4-1; J gene: TRBJ1-2; clone size: NA; D gene: TRBD1; CDR3 protein: ASSQDGQGWYGYT
V gene: TRBV7-3; J gene: TRBJ1-6; clone size: NA; D gene: NA; CDR3 protein: ASSLQGHSYNSPLH
V gene: TRBV6-1; J gene: TRBJ1-2; clone size: many; D gene: NA; CDR3 protein: ASSATGASVGYGYT
V gene: TRBV28; J gene: TRBJ1-2; clone size: NA; D gene: TRBD1; CDR3 protein: ASRSGTGGGYGYT
V gene: TRBV5-1; J gene: TRBJ2-1; clone size: NA; D gene: NA; CDR3 protein: ASSLQASSSYNEQF
V gene: TRBV29-1; J gene: TRBJ2-2; clone size: NA; D gene: TRBD1; CDR3 protein: SVEPPGQGNGELF
V gene: TRBV6-4; J gene: TRBJ2-2; clone size: NA; D gene: NA; CDR3 protein: ASSDSSQGYAGELF
V gene: TRBV4-2; J gene: TRBJ1-5; clone size: NA; D gene: NA; CDR3 protein: ASSQDGGNQPQH
V gene: TRBV5-5; J gene: TRBJ1-1; clone size: once; D gene: TRBD1; CDR3 protein: ASSRTGAWNTEAF
V gene: TRBV15; J gene: TRBJ1-5; clone size: NA; D gene: NA; CDR3 protein: ATSHKGGNQPQH
V gene: TRBV6-6; J gene: TRBJ2-7; clone size: few; D gene: NA; CDR3 protein: ASSPTSNYEQY
V gene: TRBV4-3; J gene: TRBJ1-2; clone size: NA; D gene: NA; CDR3 protein: ASSQDHLDFMANGYT
V gene: TRBV6-6; J gene: TRBJ1-5; clone size: NA; D gene: TRBD1; CDR3 protein: ASSWTGISNQPQH
V gene: TRBV28; J gene: TRBJ2-4; clone size: few; D gene: NA; CDR3 protein: ASSWRPRGAKNIQY
V gene: TRBV21-1; J gene: TRBJ1-5; clone size: NA; D gene: NA; CDR3 protein: ASSMLGGDQPQH
V gene: TRBV6-6; J gene: TRBJ1-4; clone size: NA; D gene: TRBD1; CDR3 protein: ASSRGQINEKLF
V gene: TRBV4-1; J gene: TRBJ1-6; clone size: NA; D gene: NA; CDR3 protein: ASSQGSANNSPLH
V gene: TRBV11-2; J gene: TRBJ2-5; clone size: NA; D gene: TRBD2; CDR3 protein: ASSLDTSGAETQY
V gene: TRBV7-9; J gene: TRBJ2-7; clone size: once; D gene: NA; CDR3 protein: ASSLDPYEQY